This paragraph covers one T cell receptor beta chain sequence. The germline gives CDR1 PRHDT, CDR2 FYEKMQ (reference sequence). The CDR3 totals 12 residues. The V end lost 5 bases, the J end lost 9 bases, and 13 bases lay between the germline ends. The record originates from a study of blood T cell repertoires in COVID-19. Study background: Italy, Spain and the United States were the sources of the convalescent and acute COVID-19 samples. Nucleic acid was either cDNA or gDNA, and it came from T cells, B-cell-depleted T cells, or PBMCs.

Produced via immunoSEQ multiplex PCR; TCRdb's table is partial and in-frame only. The sample includes about 390,000 clones, more than 70% of them seen just once. This rearrangement joins TRBV13 to TRBJ1-2; tentatively, D is TRBD1 (5 bases). The TCR comes from a woman aged 60-75 years with COVID-19, enrolled during active disease. Sequencing input: peripheral blood. The CDR3 loop reads CASSTDRGSYTF. The CDR3 DNA sequence: TGTGCCAGCAGCACGGACCGGGGGAGCTACACCTTC.